The present entry profiles one T cell receptor (beta chain) with its context. These data belong to a study of cytomegalovirus exposure and HLA in healthy donors. Both 60 Vbeta primers and 13 Jbeta primers went into the PCR. Generated by immunoSEQ multiplex PCR, the TCRdb table keeps only in-frame clones and is missing some. The data contain around 140,000 clones, approximately 80% of them singletons. CDR3 length: 14 residues. The V end was cut by 4 bases, the J end by 2 bases, with 10 bases between. Germline CDR1 and CDR2: SGHDT and YYEEEE. The chain combines TRBV5-6 with TRBJ1-3; no firm D call. The TCR comes from a woman younger than 30 in good health and CMV-seropositive. The source material was PBMCs. The CDR3 nucleotides read TGTGCCAGCAGCCCCAGGAGGCCTGGAAACACCATATATTTT. This codes for CASSPRRPGNTIYF. Drawing the rest from reference TRBV5-6 and TRBJ1-3, the complete variable domain is DAGVTQSPTHLIKTRGQQVTLRCSPKSGHDTVSWYQQALGQGPQFIFQYYEEEERQRGNFPDRFSGHQFPNYSSELNVNALLLGDSALYLCASSPRRPGNTIYFGEGSWLTVV.